This T cell receptor (beta chain) derives from a study of blood T cell repertoires in COVID-19. Study-wide context: Acute and convalescent COVID-19 samples came from the United States, Italy and Spain. T cells, B-cell-depleted T cells, or PBMCs provided the cDNA or gDNA that served as material.

In the authors' methods: Estimation of nucleated cell counts relied on the amplification of reference gene primers. Method: immunoSEQ multiplex PCR; TCRdb's copy keeps in-frame clones and lacks some. V and J calls and clone size follow that table, whereas D and trimming were derived from the DNA. The sample contains tens of thousands of clones, roughly 85% of which appear only once. V lost 4 bases and J lost 0, with 4 bases in between. The CDR3 covers 13 residues. Germline V lookup: CDR1 MNHEY, CDR2 SMNVEV (reference sequence). The source of this sequence is a human donor in a cohort sampled during active or convalescent COVID-19. Sequenced sample: peripheral blood. V gene TRBV27 combines with J gene TRBJ1-3; D gene unclear. Written as DNA, the CDR3 is TGTGCCAGCAGTTCTAGCTCTGGAAACACCATATATTTT. It encodes CASSSSSGNTIYF.